This TCR beta chain is from a study of shared clonotypes between healthy human individuals. Findings and caveats of the study: Naive CD4 clonotypes were shared across several donors at about 5%. The genetic and exposure-history diversity represented was limited by few donors.

The CDR3 runs 13 residues. The germline V gene has CDR1 SGHAT and CDR2 FQNNGV. The naive CD8 fraction comprised CD45RO-negative cells positively selected for CCR7 and excluded terminally differentiated effector memory CD45RA+ cells. The deep-level immunoSEQ assay was used. Sequencing was performed with immunoSEQ multiplex PCR; in TCRdb, only in-frame clones are kept and a portion is missing. Of around 550,000 clones in the sample, around 95% were seen once. As concerns this clone: Its antigen is unidentified.

The V call is TRBV11-2, the J call TRBJ2-5, with D possibly called TRBD1 or TRBD2 (5 bases each). The DNA end lines up better with TRBJ2-7; the J call may be wrong. The sequence was obtained from a woman aged 25 to 45 in good health. The material sequenced was naive CD8+ T cells sorted from blood. In nucleotides, the CDR3 is TGTGCCAGCAGCTTGGGGGTAGTGTACGAGCAGTACTTC. It is translated as CASSLGVVYEQYF.